A selection of T cell receptor beta chains follows, all from one sample in a study of CD8 T cells in ankylosing spondylitis. TCRdb re-called the 5' RACE reads with MiXCR, one entry per CDR3 protein. The data contain about 540,000 distinct CDR3 sequences, approximately 12% of them singletons. The sequencing sample was made of blood, either unsorted or a sorted T cell fraction (not recorded which). The source of these receptors is a male donor with ankylosing spondylitis. Both conserved end residues are trimmed from each CDR3.

CDR3: ASSYGTGVEQF
V: TRBV7-6
J: TRBJ2-1

CDR3: ASSPSTVSYEQY
V: TRBV7-7
J: TRBJ2-7

CDR3: ASSTPGYGYT
V: TRBV28
J: TRBJ1-2

CDR3: ASSEITGKDTEAF
V: TRBV6-1
J: TRBJ1-1

CDR3: ASTMIDRGNTEAF
V: TRBV12-3/TRBV12-4
J: TRBJ1-1

CDR3: ASSPIVLAQY
V: TRBV9
J: TRBJ2-3

CDR3: ASSSQGETEAF
V: TRBV5-1
J: TRBJ1-1

CDR3: ASSQDHSGSYNEQF
V: TRBV4-1
J: TRBJ2-1

CDR3: ASGSGRDRVDSPLH
V: TRBV12-5
J: TRBJ1-6

CDR3: ASSQVGVPTVGQF
V: TRBV3-1
J: TRBJ2-1

CDR3: SARPGSLAGVQDTQY
V: TRBV20-1
J: TRBJ2-3

CDR3: ASSHNDYREYYNEQF
V: TRBV7-2
J: TRBJ2-1

CDR3: ASSPRQGRSTEAF
V: TRBV5-1
J: TRBJ1-1

CDR3: SAGGQSTDTQY
V: TRBV20-1
J: TRBJ2-3

CDR3: ASSHLRGSGSSGELF
V: TRBV6-5
J: TRBJ2-2

CDR3: ASTWDLASGANVLT
V: TRBV5-6
J: TRBJ2-6

CDR3: ASQEAGRTEAF
V: TRBV2
J: TRBJ1-1

CDR3: ASSPGSDTQY
V: TRBV12-3/TRBV12-4
J: TRBJ2-3

CDR3: SATGHGRETQY
V: TRBV20-1
J: TRBJ2-5

CDR3: ASTNLDRNQPQH
V: TRBV2
J: TRBJ1-5

CDR3: ASSLSRPLGLYEQF
V: TRBV27
J: TRBJ2-1

CDR3: ASSPIPGTQY
V: TRBV11-2
J: TRBJ2-5

CDR3: ASSPGTGWYTEAF
V: TRBV5-1
J: TRBJ1-1

CDR3: ASSQDRGGVWYEQY
V: TRBV3-1
J: TRBJ2-7

CDR3: ATSPNRASVWTEVF
V: TRBV3-1
J: TRBJ1-1

CDR3: ASSHWGQNSPLH
V: TRBV3-1
J: TRBJ1-6

CDR3: ASSLAPPSTDTQY
V: TRBV7-2
J: TRBJ2-3

CDR3: ASSLTRYEQY
V: TRBV7-9
J: TRBJ2-7

CDR3: ASSEQGRGYGYT
V: TRBV5-1
J: TRBJ1-2

CDR3: ASSPSGGYNEQF
V: TRBV3-1
J: TRBJ2-1